This T cell receptor beta chain comes out of a study of blood T cells in healthy people across ages (dated by TCRdb to about 2015). As for the study more broadly: In model experiments, template switching captured roughly one uniquely barcoded TCR beta cDNA molecule for every two T cells. The study measured age-related changes in TCR beta repertoire diversity using deep sequencing normalized with unique cDNA molecular identifiers. Four age groups were formed from the donors: young (average around 15 years), middle-aged (around 37), aged (about 68) and long-lived (approximately 80). To avoid experimental bias, donors of different ages were randomly spread across the sequencing lanes. For two donors (one aged 18 to 29 and one aged 80 or older), the study analyzed two additional independent replicas of 1 million unique cDNA reads from the same blood draw.

The library was built by means of 5' RACE. A second about 7 to 11 cycle PCR used a sample-barcoded 5' primer and a J-beta primer mix. A template-switch 5' adaptor carrying 12 random nucleotides introduced a unique molecular identifier onto each TCR beta cDNA molecule. At least 2.5 million CDR3-containing paired-end reads were obtained from each sample. All of the RNA was converted into first-strand cDNA using the Mint cDNA synthesis kit, with a TRBC-specific oligonucleotide serving as the primer. All cDNA was treated with uracil-DNA glycosylase and then went through a first 18-cycle PCR with the universal primers M1SS and BC2_uni_R. The study's own analysis went as follows. For normalization, 1 million high-quality reads were randomly selected from each sample, with every read carrying a distinct molecular identifier. Instead of being binned into consensus sequences, reads with shared molecular identifiers were discarded. MiTCR, run with a Q25 quality threshold and the strictest error-elimination algorithm, handled CDR3 identification, clonotype clustering and error correction. Lower-bound total TCR beta diversity was estimated with a nonparametric unseen species model using Euler transformation. The public reads were reanalyzed by TCRdb: fastp trimming at Q25, MiXCR alignment, in-frame beta chains only. Here each entry gathers all rows of one CDR3 protein and keeps the most common genes and DNA. These V and J calls are TCRdb output, not the study's own analysis. The sample contains 1.5 million to 2 million distinct CDR3 sequences, approximately 39% of them found a single time. The ten largest clones capture 23% of the sample.

What the research found in general, with its limitations: The percentage of naive T cells measured by flow cytometry correlated strongly with observed TCR beta diversity. The CMV infection status of donors was not known, potentially confounding age-related changes in expanded clonotypes. Compared with the aged group, the long-lived group had more naive CD4+ T cells, fewer expanded clones and increased TCR diversity, a pattern suggesting age selection. Because profiling used bulk unsorted PBMCs, naive and antigen-experienced compartments could not be compared conclusively. Estimates of total diversity based on one million sequenced T cells were considered lower bounds and underestimates. Observed TCR beta diversity per million T cells fell roughly linearly with age, and a significant reduction was already apparent by age about 43.

This clonotype has at least ten counts. This receptor's antigen is unknown. At one of its ends the junction is not consistent with the germline gene, which may arise from a read error. Counted from cysteine to phenylalanine, this CDR3 has 15 amino acids. Just the 45-base CDR3 DNA is kept, in frame starting at base 1. CDR1 is given as SGHTA and CDR2 as FQGNSA, both from the germline V gene. Systemically healthy Caucasian individuals from Russia, some 38 in total and aged roughly 6 to 95 years, were included as donors. Each donor gave approximately 10 milliliters of peripheral blood, collected into EDTA-treated Vacutainer tubes. Ficoll-Paque density-gradient centrifugation was used to isolate PBMCs, with at least 6 million per sample. Trizol reagent was used to extract total RNA from PBMCs, with at least 5 micrograms per sample. For every donor, flow cytometry on a PBMC aliquot measured the percentage of naive CD45RAhigh/CD27high T cells.

Material: blood. The clonotype comes from a human donor in good health. Recombination connected TRBV7-2 to TRBJ2-3; TRBD2 agrees with 11 junctional bases. DNA sequence: TGTGCCAGCAGTTTAGCGGGGGGGTACACAGATACGCAGTATTTT. Its coded protein is CASSLAGGYTDTQYF.